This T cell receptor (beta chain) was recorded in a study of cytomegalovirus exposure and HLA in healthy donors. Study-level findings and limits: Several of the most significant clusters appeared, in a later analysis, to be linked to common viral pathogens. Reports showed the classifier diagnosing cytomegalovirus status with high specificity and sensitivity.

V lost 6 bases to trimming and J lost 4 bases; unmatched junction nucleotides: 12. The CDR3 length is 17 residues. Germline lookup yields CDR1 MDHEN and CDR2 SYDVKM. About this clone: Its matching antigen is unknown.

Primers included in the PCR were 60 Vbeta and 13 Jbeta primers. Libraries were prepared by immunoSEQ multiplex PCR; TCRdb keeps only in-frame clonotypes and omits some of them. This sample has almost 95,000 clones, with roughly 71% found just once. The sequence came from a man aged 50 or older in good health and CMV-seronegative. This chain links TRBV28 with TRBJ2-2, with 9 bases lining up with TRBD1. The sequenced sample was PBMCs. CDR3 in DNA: TGTGCCAGCAGGGCGGGACAGGGAAGGAGCGGCACCGGGGAGCTGTTTTTT. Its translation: CASRAGQGRSGTGELFF.